The clone carrying this T cell receptor (beta chain) showed up many times. What it recognizes is unknown. The CDR3 extends over 13 amino acids. Germline loops: CDR1 SGHRS, CDR2 YFSETQ. The germline V and J ends were trimmed by 0 bases and 5 bases, with 8 bases remaining between them. The data stem from a study of response to subunit inactivated influenza vaccine. Regarding the study as a whole: T cells newly recruited by each seasonal influenza vaccination are few, the authors suggested.

Each CDR3 protein is one row after TCRdb ran MiXCR on the RT-PCR reads. The sample contains 700,000 to 800,000 distinct CDR3 sequences, approximately 17% of which appear only once. The chain couples TRBV5-1 to TRBJ2-5; D ambiguous. The receptor was isolated from a man aged 45-60 years who received an inactivated influenza vaccine. Material: PBMCs from blood, obtained more than 4 days after vaccination. CDR3 in DNA: TGCGCCAGCAGCTTGGCCAGCCGGGAGACCCAGTACTTC. It is translated as CASSLASRETQYF.